The sequence of this TCR beta chain was determined in a study of blood T cell repertoires in COVID-19. Overall study context: Spain, Italy and the United States supplied samples that represented acute and convalescent COVID-19. The cDNA or gDNA used as material had been derived from T cells, B-cell-depleted T cells, or PBMCs.

V lost 2 bases and J lost 7; bases outside the gene matches: 6. This CDR3 is built from 16 residues. Per germline, CDR1 LGHDT and CDR2 YNNKEL (reference sequence). This clone was counted once. Study processing details: From reference gene primer amplification, estimates of nucleated cell counts were derived. Data came from immunoSEQ multiplex PCR; TCRdb stores just in-frame clones and leaves some out. The V and J calls and clone size come from that table; D and trimming were worked out from the DNA. The sample has about 26,000 clones, around 88% seen once. Sequenced sample: peripheral blood. The gene calls are TRBV3-1 (or the pseudogene TRBV3-2) and TRBJ2-2; 11 nucleotides agree with TRBD2. The receptor was isolated from a man aged 65 to 85 with acute or convalescent COVID-19. The CDR3 here is CASSQTLAGVIGELFF. The CDR3 bases are TGTGCCAGCAGCCAAACACTAGCGGGAGTTATCGGGGAGCTGTTTTTT.